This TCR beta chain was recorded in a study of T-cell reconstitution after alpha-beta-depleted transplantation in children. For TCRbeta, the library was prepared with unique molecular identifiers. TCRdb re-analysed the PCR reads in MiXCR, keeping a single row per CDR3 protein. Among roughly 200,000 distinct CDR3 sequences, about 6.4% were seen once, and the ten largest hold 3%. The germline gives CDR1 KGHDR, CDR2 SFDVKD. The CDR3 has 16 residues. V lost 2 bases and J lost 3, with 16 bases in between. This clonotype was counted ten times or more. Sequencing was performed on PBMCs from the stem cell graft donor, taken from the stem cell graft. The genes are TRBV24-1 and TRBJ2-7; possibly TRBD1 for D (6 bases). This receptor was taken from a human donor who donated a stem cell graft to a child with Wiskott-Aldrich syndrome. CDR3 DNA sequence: TGTGCCACCAGTGATTCGACAGCGAGGGGGTACTACGAGCAGTACTTC. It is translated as CATSDSTARGYYEQYF.